The rows below give T cell receptor beta chains drawn from one sample of a study of blood T cells in healthy people across ages. Each CDR3 protein gets one entry after TCRdb re-called the 5' RACE reads with MiXCR. The table records almost 800,000 distinct CDR3 sequences, 58% of them present only once. Sequencing was performed on blood. The receptors shown here come from a man between 25 and 39 years old in good health. The CDR3 runs from the conserved cysteine through the conserved F or W. A D gene is named only where the DNA matches it firmly.

TRBD1,TRBV15,CATSRERGRETQYF
.,TRBV13,CASSLGQELDNEQFF
TRBD2,TRBV20-1,CSARDLAGGWNEQFF
TRBD1,TRBV25-1,CASSERDSINEKLFF
.,TRBV12-3/TRBV12-4,CASSRQDVYEQYF
.,TRBV5-1,CASSLVEQDNSPLHF
TRBD1,TRBV7-6,CASSIRTGGNEQYF
.,TRBV20-1,CSAAPGPHNEQFF
TRBD2,TRBV20-1,CSAKGLADTVNHYNEQFF
TRBD1,TRBV6-6,CASSDTGTGGQGAQYF
.,TRBV4-3,CASSQGGGQGDTQYF
TRBD2,TRBV20-1,CSARDLGTAGGFTVNEQFF
.,TRBV5-8,CASTAPGSYNEQFF
.,TRBV20-1,CSASPPDPGSNEAFF
.,TRBV5-1,CASSLGLFGSYEQYF
TRBD2,TRBV11-3,CASSLAGGHTDTQYF
.,TRBV9,CASSVSPNGDYEQYF
TRBD1,TRBV12-3/TRBV12-4,CASSLLPGQGNDNEQFF
.,TRBV5-1,CASLPQGLYQETQYF
.,TRBV29-1,CSVVASPYEQYF
TRBD2,TRBV7-2,CASSSGLAGVADEQFF
TRBD2,TRBV7-9,CASSGDGTKGNEQFF
.,TRBV10-2,CASSESTGGTRNEQYF
TRBD2,TRBV7-9,CASISGSPPYEQYF
TRBD1,TRBV19,CASSTAGTGAYEQYF
.,TRBV5-6,CASSLSGTTPGTQYF
.,TRBV27,CASSYRGAYEQYF
.,TRBV7-2,CASSLGSIGVGEQYF
TRBD1,TRBV5-1,CASSPSGGQDNEKLFF
.,TRBV20-1,CSARGDGELGYTF
.,TRBV10-2,CNSKASHEQYF
.,TRBV7-2,CASSLVGSNGEQFF
.,TRBV20-1,CSARDPVGAYEQYF
TRBD2,TRBV4-2,CASSQEPAGGYEQYF
TRBD1,TRBV30,CACRHRGYKTYNEQFF
.,TRBV27,CASSFRGYFSGANVLTF
TRBD1,TRBV28,CASSRQGAGNTEAFF
.,TRBV7-2,CASSFRPRGLKRRTYEQYF
TRBD2,TRBV27,CASSPIAGGSYEQYF
.,TRBV20-1,CSAREGRLQLAKNIQYF
TRBD2,TRBV10-3,CAISESVAGGTFGQYF
TRBD1,TRBV7-9,CASSLDDRAHPTYEQYF
TRBD1,TRBV2,CAVQGVLREQYF
.,TRBV18,CASSPSPGSNYEQYF
.,TRBV4-2,CVSSRKGLAAFEEQFF
TRBD2,TRBV7-9,CASSSSGPTDTQYF
TRBD2,TRBV6-1,CASSEIPSGGFDTQYF
TRBD1,TRBV20-1,CSADGQGVINEQFF
TRBD1,TRBV20-1,CSAEGTVNPGYTF
.,TRBV20-1,CSATRRRGVSEQFF
TRBD2,TRBV5-6,CASSSVLAGEQFF
.,TRBV5-1,CASRAGSSTDTQYF